One T cell receptor beta chain is described in this entry. This entry comes from a study of cytomegalovirus exposure and HLA in healthy donors. CDR1 is SGDLS and CDR2 is YYNGEE in the germline V gene. This CDR3 has 16 amino acids. V was shortened by 2 bases and J by 0 bases, with 12 bases between the two germline ends. Both 60 Vbeta primers and 13 Jbeta primers went into the PCR. Measured with immunoSEQ multiplex PCR; TCRdb has only the in-frame clones, and not every one. The table includes about 170,000 clones, around 84% detected once. Sequencing was done on a sample of PBMCs. The chain carries TRBV9 and TRBJ2-1, with a weak D call TRBD2 (6 bases). The source of this sequence is a man aged 25-45 years in good health and CMV-seropositive. As DNA, the CDR3 is TGTGCCAGCAGCGTGTCGGGGAGGTTCTCCTACAATGAGCAGTTCTTC. Amino acids: CASSVSGRFSYNEQFF.